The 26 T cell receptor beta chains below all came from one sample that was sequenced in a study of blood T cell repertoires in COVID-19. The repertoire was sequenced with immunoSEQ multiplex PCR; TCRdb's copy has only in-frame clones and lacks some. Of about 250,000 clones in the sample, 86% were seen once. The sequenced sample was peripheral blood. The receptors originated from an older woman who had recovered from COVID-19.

CDR3 bases: TGTGCCAGCAGTCCCAGCGGGGGGGCAGATACGCAGTATTTT. Translation gives CASSPSGGADTQYF. This chain uses TRBV28 with TRBJ2-3, with 10 bases identical to TRBD2. The CDR3 runs 14 residues. With 5 bases clipped from V and 4 bases from J, the junction kept 3 bases outside the gene matches. Germline CDR1 is MDHEN and CDR2 is SYDVKM.

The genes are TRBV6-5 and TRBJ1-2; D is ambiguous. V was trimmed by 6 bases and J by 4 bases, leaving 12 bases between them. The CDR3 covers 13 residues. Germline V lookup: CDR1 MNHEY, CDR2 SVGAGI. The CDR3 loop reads CASRSREGYGYTF. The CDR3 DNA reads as TGTGCCAGCAGGAGCCGGGAAGGCTATGGCTACACCTTC.

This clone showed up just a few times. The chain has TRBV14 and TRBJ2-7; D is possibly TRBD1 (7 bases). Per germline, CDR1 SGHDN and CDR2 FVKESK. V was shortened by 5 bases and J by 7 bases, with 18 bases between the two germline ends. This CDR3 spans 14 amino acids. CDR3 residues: CASSDQGGWREQYF. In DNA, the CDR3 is TGTGCCAGCAGCGATCAGGGGGGTTGGCGAGAGCAGTACTTC.

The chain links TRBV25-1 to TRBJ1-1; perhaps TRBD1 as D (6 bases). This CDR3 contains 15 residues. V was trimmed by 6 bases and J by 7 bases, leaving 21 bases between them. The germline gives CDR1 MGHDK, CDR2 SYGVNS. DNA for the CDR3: TGTGCCAGCAGCTCCCCGGGACACCTGTATTATGAAGCTTTCTTT. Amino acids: CASSSPGHLYYEAFF.

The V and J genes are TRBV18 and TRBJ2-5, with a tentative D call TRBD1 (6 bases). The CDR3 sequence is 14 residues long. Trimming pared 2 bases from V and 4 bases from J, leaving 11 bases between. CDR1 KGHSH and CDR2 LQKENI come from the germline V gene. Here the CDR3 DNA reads TGTGCCAGCTCACCAGGAGCAGGGGTAGAGACCCAGTACTTC. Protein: CASSPGAGVETQYF. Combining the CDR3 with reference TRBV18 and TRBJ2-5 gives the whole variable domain NAGVMQNPRHLVRRRGQEARLRCSPMKGHSHVYWYRQLPEEGLKFMVYLQKENIIDESGMPKERFSAEFPKEGPSILRIQQVVRGDSAAYFCASSPGAGVETQYFGPGTRLLVL.

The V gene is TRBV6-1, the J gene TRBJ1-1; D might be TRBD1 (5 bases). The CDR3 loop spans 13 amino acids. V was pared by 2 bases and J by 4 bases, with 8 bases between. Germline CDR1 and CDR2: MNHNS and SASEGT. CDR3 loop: CASSEQGITEAFF. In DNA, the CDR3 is TGTGCCAGCAGTGAACAGGGTATCACTGAAGCTTTCTTT.

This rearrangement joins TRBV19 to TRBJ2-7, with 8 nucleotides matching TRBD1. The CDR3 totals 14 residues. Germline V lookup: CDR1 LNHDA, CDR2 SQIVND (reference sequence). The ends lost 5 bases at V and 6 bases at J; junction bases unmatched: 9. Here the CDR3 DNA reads TGTGCCAGTAGTGGCAGGGGGCCGCTTACCGAGCAGTACTTC. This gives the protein CASSGRGPLTEQYF.

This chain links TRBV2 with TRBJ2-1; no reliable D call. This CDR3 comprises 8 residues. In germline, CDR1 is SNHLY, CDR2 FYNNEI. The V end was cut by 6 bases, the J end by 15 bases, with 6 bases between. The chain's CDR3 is CASSRRFF. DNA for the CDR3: TGTGCCAGCAGCCGGAGGTTCTTC.

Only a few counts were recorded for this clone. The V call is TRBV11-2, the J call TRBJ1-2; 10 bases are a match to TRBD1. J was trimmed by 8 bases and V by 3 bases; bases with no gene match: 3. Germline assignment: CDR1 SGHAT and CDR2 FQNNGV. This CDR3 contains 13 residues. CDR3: CASSLGTGVGYTF. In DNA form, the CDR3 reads TGTGCCAGCAGCTTGGGGACAGGGGTGGGCTACACCTTC.

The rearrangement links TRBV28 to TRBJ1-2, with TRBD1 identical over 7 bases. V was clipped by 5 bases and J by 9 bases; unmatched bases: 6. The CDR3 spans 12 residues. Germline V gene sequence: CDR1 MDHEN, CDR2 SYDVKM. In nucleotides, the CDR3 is TGTGCCAGCAGTCGGCAGGGGGAACGCTACACCTTC. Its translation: CASSRQGERYTF.

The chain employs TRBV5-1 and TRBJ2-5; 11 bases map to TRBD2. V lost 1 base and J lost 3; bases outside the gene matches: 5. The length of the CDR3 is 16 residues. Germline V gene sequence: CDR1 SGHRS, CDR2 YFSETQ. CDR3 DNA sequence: TGCGCCAGCAGCTTGCAAACTAGCGGGGGAAAAGAGACCCAGTACTTC. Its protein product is CASSLQTSGGKETQYF.

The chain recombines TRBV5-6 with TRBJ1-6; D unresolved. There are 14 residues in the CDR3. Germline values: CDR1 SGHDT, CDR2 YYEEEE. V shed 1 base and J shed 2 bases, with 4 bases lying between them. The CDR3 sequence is CASSLSTYNSPLHF. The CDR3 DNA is TGTGCCAGCAGCTTGAGCACCTATAATTCACCCCTCCACTTT.

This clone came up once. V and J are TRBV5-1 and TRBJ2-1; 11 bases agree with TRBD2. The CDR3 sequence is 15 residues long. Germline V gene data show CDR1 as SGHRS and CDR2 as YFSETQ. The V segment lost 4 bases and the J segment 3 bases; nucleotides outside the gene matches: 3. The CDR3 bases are TGCGCCAGCAGCCTAGGGACTAGCGGCTACAATGAGCAGTTCTTC. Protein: CASSLGTSGYNEQFF.

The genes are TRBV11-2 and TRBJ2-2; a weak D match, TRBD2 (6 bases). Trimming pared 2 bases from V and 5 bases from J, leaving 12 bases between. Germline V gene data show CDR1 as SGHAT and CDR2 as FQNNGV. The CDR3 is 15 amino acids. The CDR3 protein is CASSLQGLATGELFF. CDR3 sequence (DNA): TGTGCCAGCAGCTTACAGGGCCTAGCGACCGGGGAGCTGTTTTTT.

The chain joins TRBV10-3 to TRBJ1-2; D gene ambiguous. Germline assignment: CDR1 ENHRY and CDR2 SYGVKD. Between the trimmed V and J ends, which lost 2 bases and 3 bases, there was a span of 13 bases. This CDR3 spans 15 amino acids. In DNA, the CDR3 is TGTGCCATCAGTGAGACGGGGTCCGGGGACTATGGCTACACCTTC. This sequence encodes CAISETGSGDYGYTF.

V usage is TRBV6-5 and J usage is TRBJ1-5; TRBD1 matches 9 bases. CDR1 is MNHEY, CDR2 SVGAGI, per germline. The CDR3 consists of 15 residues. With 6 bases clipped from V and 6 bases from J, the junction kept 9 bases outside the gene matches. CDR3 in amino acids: CASRAGTGLFQPQHF. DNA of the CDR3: TGTGCCAGCAGAGCCGGGACAGGGCTATTTCAGCCCCAGCATTTT.

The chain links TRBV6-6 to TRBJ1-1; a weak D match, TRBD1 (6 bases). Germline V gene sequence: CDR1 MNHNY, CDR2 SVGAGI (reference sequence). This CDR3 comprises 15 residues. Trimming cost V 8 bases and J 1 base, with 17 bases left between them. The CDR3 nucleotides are TGTGCCAGCTCCTTAGGGGGGGTGGCGAACACTGAAGCTTTCTTT. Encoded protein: CASSLGGVANTEAFF.

CDR3 residues: CASSYSNRTGVLKTQYF. The CDR3 coding sequence is TGTGCCAGCAGTTACTCGAATAGGACAGGGGTTCTGAAGACCCAGTACTTC. The chain recombines TRBV6-2 or TRBV6-3 with TRBJ2-5; 9 bases are shared with TRBD1. The trim removed 0 bases at V and 6 bases at J, leaving 11 bases unmatched. Germline lookup yields CDR1 MNHEY and CDR2 SVGEGT. This CDR3 comprises 17 residues.

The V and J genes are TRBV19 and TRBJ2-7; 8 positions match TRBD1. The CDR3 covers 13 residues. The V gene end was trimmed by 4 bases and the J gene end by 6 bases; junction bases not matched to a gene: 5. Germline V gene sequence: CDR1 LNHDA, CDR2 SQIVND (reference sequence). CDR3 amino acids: CASSTDRAREQYF. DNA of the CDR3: TGTGCCAGTAGTACGGACAGGGCGCGCGAGCAGTACTTC.

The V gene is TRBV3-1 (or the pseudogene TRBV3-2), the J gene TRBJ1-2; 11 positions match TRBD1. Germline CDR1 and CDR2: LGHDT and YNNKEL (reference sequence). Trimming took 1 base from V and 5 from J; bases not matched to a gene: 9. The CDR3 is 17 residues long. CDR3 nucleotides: TGTGCCAGCAGCCAAGTTTTGGGACAGGGGGGCGGTTATGGCTACACCTTC. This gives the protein CASSQVLGQGGGYGYTF.

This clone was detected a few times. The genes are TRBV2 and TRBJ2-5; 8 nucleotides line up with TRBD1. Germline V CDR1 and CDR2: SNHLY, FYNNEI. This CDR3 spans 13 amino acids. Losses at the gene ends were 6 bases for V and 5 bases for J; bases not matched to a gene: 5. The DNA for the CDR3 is TGTGCCAGCAGGACAGGGGCGCCGGAGACCCAGTACTTC. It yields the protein CASRTGAPETQYF.

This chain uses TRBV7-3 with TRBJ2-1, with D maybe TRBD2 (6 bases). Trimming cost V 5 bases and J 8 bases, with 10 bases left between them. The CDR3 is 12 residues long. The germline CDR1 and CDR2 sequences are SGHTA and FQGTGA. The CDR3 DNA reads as TGTGCCAGCAGCCTACCGGGGGATGAGCAGTTCTTC. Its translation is CASSLPGDEQFF.

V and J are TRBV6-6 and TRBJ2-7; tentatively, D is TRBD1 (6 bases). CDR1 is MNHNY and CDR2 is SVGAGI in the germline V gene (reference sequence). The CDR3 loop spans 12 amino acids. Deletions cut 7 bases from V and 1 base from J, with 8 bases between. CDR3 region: CASTGASYEQYF. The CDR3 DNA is TGTGCCAGCACAGGGGCGTCCTACGAGCAGTACTTC.

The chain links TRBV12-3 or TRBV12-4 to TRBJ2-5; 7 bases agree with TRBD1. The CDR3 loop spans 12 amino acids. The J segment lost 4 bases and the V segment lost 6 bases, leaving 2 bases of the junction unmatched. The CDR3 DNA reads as TGTGCCAGCAGGTACAGGGGAGAGACCCAGTACTTC. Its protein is CASRYRGETQYF.

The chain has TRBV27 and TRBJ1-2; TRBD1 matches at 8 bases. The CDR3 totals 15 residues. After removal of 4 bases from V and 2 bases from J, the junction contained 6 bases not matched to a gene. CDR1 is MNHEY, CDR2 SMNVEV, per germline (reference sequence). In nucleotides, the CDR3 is TGTGCCAGCAGTTCCGGACAGGGAGGAAACTATGGCTACACCTTC. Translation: CASSSGQGGNYGYTF.

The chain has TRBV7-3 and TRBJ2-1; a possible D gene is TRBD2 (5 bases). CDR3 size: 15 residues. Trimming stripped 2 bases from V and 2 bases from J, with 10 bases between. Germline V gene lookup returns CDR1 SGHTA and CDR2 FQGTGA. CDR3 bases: TGTGCCAGCAGCTTACTCAGCGGCCCCTACAATGAGCAGTTCTTC. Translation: CASSLLSGPYNEQFF.